This T cell receptor (beta chain) was recovered during a study of shared clonotypes between healthy human individuals. Whole-study results and caveats: When naive CD4 clonotypes were compared across several donors, about 4.8% were shared. Non-shared clonotypes had lower generation probabilities than those shared by all four donors.

The CDR3 extends over 16 amino acids. Germline values: CDR1 LNHNV, CDR2 YYDKDF (reference sequence). Trimming took 1 base from V and 2 from J; bases not matched to a gene: 5. The naive CD8 fraction comprised CD45RO-negative cells positively selected for CCR7 and excluded terminally differentiated effector memory CD45RA+ cells. This table comes from immunoSEQ multiplex PCR, and its TCRdb copy is limited to in-frame clones, with some not included. The data show around 1.9 million clones, around 93% seen once. A single count supports this clone. What it recognizes is unknown. This TCR derives from a young man in good health. Some clones in this sample may be carry-over from other donors' samples. The chain uses TRBV15 and TRBJ2-4; 7 nucleotides match TRBD2. Sequenced: naive CD8+ T cells from PBMCs. The CDR3 sequence is CATSRGEGLSKNIQYF. CDR3 sequence (DNA): TGTGCCACCAGCAGAGGGGAGGGCCTATCCAAAAACATTCAGTACTTC.